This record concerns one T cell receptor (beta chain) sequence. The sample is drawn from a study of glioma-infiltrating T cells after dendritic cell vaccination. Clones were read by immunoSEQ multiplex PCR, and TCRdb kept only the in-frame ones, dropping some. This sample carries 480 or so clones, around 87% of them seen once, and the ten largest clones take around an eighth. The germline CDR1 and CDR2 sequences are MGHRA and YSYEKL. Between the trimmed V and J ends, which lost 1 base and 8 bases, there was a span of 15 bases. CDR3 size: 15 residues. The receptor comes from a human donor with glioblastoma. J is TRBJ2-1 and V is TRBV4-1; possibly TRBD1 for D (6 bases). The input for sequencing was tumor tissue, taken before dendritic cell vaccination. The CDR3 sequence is CASSQGPTGMDEQFF. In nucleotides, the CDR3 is TGCGCCAGCAGCCAAGGACCAACAGGGATGGATGAGCAGTTCTTC.